The present entry profiles one T cell receptor (beta chain) with its context. Germline V gives CDR1 SNHLY, CDR2 FYNNEI. The CDR3 extends over 14 amino acids. V trimming: 11 bases; J trimming: 0 bases; junction bases outside the gene matches: 9. The data derive from a study of T cell changes during pregnancy in multiple sclerosis. Clones were read by immunoSEQ multiplex PCR, and TCRdb kept only the in-frame ones, dropping some. Of approximately 65,000 clones listed, around 93% are singletons. This material consisted of CD4+ T cells from peripheral blood mononuclear cells, taken in the first trimester of pregnancy. The sequence derives from a female donor with multiple sclerosis, enrolled in a pregnancy study. V gene TRBV2 combines with J gene TRBJ1-1; 7 bases are shared with TRBD1. CDR3 protein: CASIGDRMNTEAFF. CDR3 coding DNA: TGTGCCTCAATTGGGGACAGAATGAACACTGAAGCTTTCTTT.